This paragraph reports one T cell receptor (beta chain). The CDR3 has 16 amino acids. Germline loops: CDR1 PRHDT, CDR2 FYEKMQ (reference sequence). Trimming pared 5 bases from V and 6 bases from J, leaving 20 bases between. The table came from immunoSEQ multiplex PCR; TCRdb's copy has only in-frame clones and leaves some out. The sample carries under 200,000 clones, over 60% recorded once. The data derive from a study of blood T cell repertoires in COVID-19. Study-level background: Sites in the United States, Italy and Spain provided acute and convalescent COVID-19 samples. T cells, B-cell-depleted T cells, or PBMCs provided the cDNA or gDNA that served as material.

The chain employs TRBV13 and TRBJ2-1; a possible D gene is TRBD2 (6 bases). Input material: peripheral blood. The TCR comes from a woman of 80 years or more with acute or convalescent COVID-19. In DNA, the CDR3 is TGTGCCAGCAGCCCGCAGGTGGGAGGAATTTTCAATGAGCAGTTCTTC. It encodes CASSPQVGGIFNEQFF.